This T cell receptor (beta chain) was sequenced for a study of CD4 T cells in relation to SARS-CoV-2 and coronaviruses. Study context: ViraFEST: approximately eleven-day antigen culture of PBMCs, then TCR beta CDR3 sequencing. Crossreactive spike epitopes shared across donors were mapped to their HLA restriction.

Study conclusions and caveats: In around 60% of donors, memory CD4+ clonotypes crossrecognized SARS-CoV-2 and at least one common cold coronavirus spike.

Some clones are missing from TCRdb's copy, which holds only in-frame ones; the method was immunoSEQ multiplex PCR. Altogether about 15,000 clones are present, 76% being singletons, with the ten largest covering about 30%. Notes on this clone: Its target is not known.

Unexposed donor CD4+ T cells date from about 2011-2018, before the COVID-19 pandemic. The cells were cultured for under twelve days before CD4+ T cells were isolated. Germline V lookup: CDR1 LNHDA, CDR2 SQIVND (reference sequence). This CDR3 has 17 residues. The J segment lost 0 bases and the V segment lost 4 bases, leaving 7 bases of the junction unmatched. This TCR was recovered from a human donor in good health. The rearrangement joins TRBV19 to TRBJ2-1, with TRBD2 identical over 9 bases. Sequencing was performed on CD4+ T cells from PBMCs, cultured in vitro. The CDR3 DNA is TGTGCCAGTAGTACCCGGTTTAGCGGGAGCTCCTACAATGAGCAGTTCTTC. The encoded protein is CASSTRFSGSSYNEQFF.